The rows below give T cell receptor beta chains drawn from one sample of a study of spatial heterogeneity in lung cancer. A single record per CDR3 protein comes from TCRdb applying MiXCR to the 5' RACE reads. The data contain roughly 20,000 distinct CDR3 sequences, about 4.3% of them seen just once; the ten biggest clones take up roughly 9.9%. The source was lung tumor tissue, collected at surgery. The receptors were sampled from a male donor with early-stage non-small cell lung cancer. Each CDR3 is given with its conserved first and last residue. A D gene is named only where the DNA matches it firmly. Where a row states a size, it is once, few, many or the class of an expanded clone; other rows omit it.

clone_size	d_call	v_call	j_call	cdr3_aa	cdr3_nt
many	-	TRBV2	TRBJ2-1	CASSQMAGYSYNEQFF	TGTGCCAGCAGTCAAATGGCGGGGTATTCCTACAATGAGCAGTTCTTC
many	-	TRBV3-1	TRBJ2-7	CASRRGYEQYF	TGTGCCTCTCGCCGGGGGTACGAGCAGTACTTC
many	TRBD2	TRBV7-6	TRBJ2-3	CASSLGLAGLEDTQYF	TGTGCCAGCAGCTTAGGGCTAGCGGGATTGGAAGATACGCAGTATTTT
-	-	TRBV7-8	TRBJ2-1	CASSGRDGHNEQFF	TGTGCCAGCAGCGGCCGGGACGGCCACAATGAGCAGTTCTTC
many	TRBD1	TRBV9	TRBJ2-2	CASSVEGGIDTGELFF	TGTGCCAGCAGCGTAGAAGGGGGCATAGATACCGGGGAGCTGTTTTTT
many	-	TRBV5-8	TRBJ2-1	CASSHFYNEQFF	TGTGCCAGCAGCCATTTCTATAATGAGCAGTTCTTC
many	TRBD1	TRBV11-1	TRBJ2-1	CASRSPGQGVNEQFF	TGTGCCAGCAGGTCGCCGGGACAGGGGGTCAATGAGCAGTTCTTC
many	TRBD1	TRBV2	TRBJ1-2	CASSGRQGNFYGYTF	TGTGCCAGCAGTGGTAGACAGGGGAATTTCTATGGCTACACCTTC
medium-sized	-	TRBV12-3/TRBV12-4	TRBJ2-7	CASSFGGSTYEQYF	TGTGCCAGCAGTTTTGGGGGGTCCACCTACGAGCAGTACTTC
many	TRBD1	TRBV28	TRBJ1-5	CASSSTGYSNQPQHF	TGTGCCAGCAGTTCGACAGGGTATAGCAATCAGCCCCAGCATTTT
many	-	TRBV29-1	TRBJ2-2	CSAKNGDSSNTGELFF	TGCAGCGCGAAAAACGGCGACAGTTCGAACACCGGGGAGCTGTTTTTT
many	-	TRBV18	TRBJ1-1	CASSPPGTTEAFF	TGTGCCAGCTCACCTCCGGGCACCACTGAAGCTTTCTTT
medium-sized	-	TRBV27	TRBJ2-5	CASSPRGRQQETQYF	TGTGCCAGCAGTCCAAGGGGTCGACAGCAAGAGACCCAGTACTTC
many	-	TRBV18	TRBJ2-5	CASSPPVSAQETQYF	TGTGCCAGCTCACCACCGGTGAGTGCCCAAGAGACCCAGTACTTC
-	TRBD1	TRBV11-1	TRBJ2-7	CASSTTGTGAYEQYF	TGTGCCAGCAGCACGACCGGGACAGGGGCCTACGAGCAGTACTTC
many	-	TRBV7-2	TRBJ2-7	CASSPPRAGTLGEQYF	TGTGCCAGCAGCCCCCCCCGGGCGGGTACTCTGGGCGAGCAGTACTTC
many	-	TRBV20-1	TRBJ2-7	CSANSRTVPTYEQYF	TGCAGTGCTAACAGTAGGACAGTACCTACCTACGAGCAGTACTTC
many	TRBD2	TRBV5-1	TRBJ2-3	CASSLFAASGGSDTQYF	TGCGCCAGCAGCTTGTTCGCCGCTAGCGGGGGATCCGATACGCAGTATTTT
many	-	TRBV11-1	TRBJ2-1	CASSSRQGSNEQFF	TGTGCCAGCAGTTCCCGGCAGGGTAGCAATGAGCAGTTCTTC
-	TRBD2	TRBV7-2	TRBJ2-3	CASSLALLAGATDTQYF	TGTGCCAGCAGCTTAGCGCTCCTAGCGGGAGCCACAGATACGCAGTATTTT
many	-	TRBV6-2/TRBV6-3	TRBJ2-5	CASRAPASDGLKTQYF	TGTGCCAGCAGAGCCCCGGCTAGCGACGGATTAAAGACCCAGTACTTC
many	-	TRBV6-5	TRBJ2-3	CASSRGMDTQYF	TGTGCCAGCTCGCGGGGTATGGATACGCAGTATTTT